Sequencing of this T cell receptor (beta chain) was carried out in a study of T cells in Graves' hyperthyroidism and ophthalmopathy. Graves' hyperthyroidism was deemed stable given no ophthalmopathy progression within 18 months. The PBMCs were sourced from fresh peripheral blood (more than 8.5 ml). This clonotype was observed at least ten times. Its matching antigen is unknown. Study results and limitations: Model predictions of ophthalmopathy came a median approximately seven months before onset. Blood also carried most thyroid clonotypes expanded above 0.001.

Germline CDR1 ENHRY, CDR2 SYGVKD. The CDR3 runs to 14 residues. The V end lost 5 bases, the J end lost 1 base, and 10 bases lay between the germline ends. Amplification of TCR beta CDR3 regions used RNA as the template. The study used the HTBI primer set for a first-round RT-PCR of the TCR CDR3. Each CDR3 protein gets one entry after TCRdb re-called the multiplex PCR reads with MiXCR. Of about 560,000 distinct CDR3 sequences listed, 12% to 15% are singletons. Sequenced input: blood. J is TRBJ2-3 and V is TRBV10-3, with D hard to call. This receptor was identified in a woman aged 40 to 50 with Graves' hyperthyroidism. CDR3 in DNA: TGTGCCATCAGTCCGGGTCACGGCACAGATACGCAGTATTTT. Its translation is CAISPGHGTDTQYF.